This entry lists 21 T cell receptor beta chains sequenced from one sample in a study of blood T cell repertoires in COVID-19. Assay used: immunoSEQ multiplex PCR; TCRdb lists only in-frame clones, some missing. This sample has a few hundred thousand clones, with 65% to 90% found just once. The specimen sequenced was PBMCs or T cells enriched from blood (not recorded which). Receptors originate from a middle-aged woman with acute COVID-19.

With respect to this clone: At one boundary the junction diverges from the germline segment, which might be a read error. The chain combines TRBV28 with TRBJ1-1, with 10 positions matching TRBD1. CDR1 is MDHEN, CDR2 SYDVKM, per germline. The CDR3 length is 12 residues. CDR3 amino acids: CASSSGTGVDYF. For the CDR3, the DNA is TGTGCCAGCAGTTCCGGGACAGGGGTTGATTACTTT.

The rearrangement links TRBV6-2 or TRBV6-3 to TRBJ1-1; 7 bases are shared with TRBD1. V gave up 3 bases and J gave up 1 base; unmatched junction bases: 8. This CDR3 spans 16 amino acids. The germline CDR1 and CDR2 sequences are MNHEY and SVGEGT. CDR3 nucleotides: TGTGCCAGCAGTTATGGGACAGCTACCCAGAACACTGAAGCTTTCTTT. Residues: CASSYGTATQNTEAFF.

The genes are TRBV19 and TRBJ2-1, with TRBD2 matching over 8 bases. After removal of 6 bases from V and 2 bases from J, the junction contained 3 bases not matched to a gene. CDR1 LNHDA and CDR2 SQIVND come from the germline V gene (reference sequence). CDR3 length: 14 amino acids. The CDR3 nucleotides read TGTGCCAGTAGCGGACTAGCACCCTACAATGAGCAGTTCTTC. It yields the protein CASSGLAPYNEQFF.

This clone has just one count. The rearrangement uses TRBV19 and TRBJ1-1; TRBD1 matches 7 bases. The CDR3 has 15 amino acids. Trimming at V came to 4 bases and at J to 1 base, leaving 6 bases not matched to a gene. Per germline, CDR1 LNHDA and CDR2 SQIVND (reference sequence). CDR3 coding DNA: TGTGCCAGTAGTAGACAGGGAAGAGGGAACACTGAAGCTTTCTTT. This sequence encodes CASSRQGRGNTEAFF.

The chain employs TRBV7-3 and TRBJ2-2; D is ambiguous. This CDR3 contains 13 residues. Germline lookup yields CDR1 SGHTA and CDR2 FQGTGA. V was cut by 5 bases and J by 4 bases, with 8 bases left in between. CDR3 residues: CASSPGLTGELFF. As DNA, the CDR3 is TGTGCCAGCAGCCCTGGGCTCACCGGGGAGCTGTTTTTT.

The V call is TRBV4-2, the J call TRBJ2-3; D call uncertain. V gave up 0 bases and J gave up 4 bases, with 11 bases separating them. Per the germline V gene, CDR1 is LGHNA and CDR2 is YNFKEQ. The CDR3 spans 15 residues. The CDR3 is CASSQDSRSSDTQYF. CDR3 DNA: TGTGCCAGCAGCCAAGACTCTCGGAGTTCAGATACGCAGTATTTT.

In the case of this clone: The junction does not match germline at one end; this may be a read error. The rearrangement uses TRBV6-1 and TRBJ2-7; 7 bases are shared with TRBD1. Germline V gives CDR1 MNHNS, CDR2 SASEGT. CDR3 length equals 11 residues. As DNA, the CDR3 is TGTGCCAGCAGTGACCAGACAGGGCCCCTCTTC. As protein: CASSDQTGPLF.

Here the CDR3 DNA reads TGTGCCAGCAGTCGCCGGGGTTCCTATAATTCACCCCTCCACTTT. Its protein product is CASSRRGSYNSPLHF. The chain combines TRBV28 with TRBJ1-6; no clear D. Germline V gene lookup returns CDR1 MDHEN and CDR2 SYDVKM. V dropped 5 bases and J dropped 1 base, with 9 bases sitting between them. This CDR3 spans 15 amino acids.

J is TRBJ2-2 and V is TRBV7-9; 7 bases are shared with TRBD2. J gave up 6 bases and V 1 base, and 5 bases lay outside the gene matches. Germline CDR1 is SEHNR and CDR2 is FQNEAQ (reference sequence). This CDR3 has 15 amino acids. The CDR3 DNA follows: TGTGCCAGCAGCTTAGGAGCGGGGTTCCCCGGGGAGCTGTTTTTT. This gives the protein CASSLGAGFPGELFF.

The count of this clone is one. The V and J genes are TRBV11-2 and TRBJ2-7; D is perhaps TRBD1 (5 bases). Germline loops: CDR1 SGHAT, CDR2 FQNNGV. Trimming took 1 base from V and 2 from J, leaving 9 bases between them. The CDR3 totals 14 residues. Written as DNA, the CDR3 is TGTGCCAGCAGCTTAGCAGACAGAACCTACGAGCAGTACTTC. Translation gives CASSLADRTYEQYF. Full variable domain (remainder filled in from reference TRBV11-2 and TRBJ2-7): EAGVAQSPRYKIIEKRQSVAFWCNPISGHATLYWYQQILGQGPKLLIQFQNNGVVDDSQLPKDRFSAERLKGVDSTLKIQPAKLEDSAVYLCASSLADRTYEQYFGPGTRLTVT.

The CDR3 protein is CASSLVGTGGVNTEAFF. Here the CDR3 DNA reads TGTGCCAGCAGCTTAGTTGGGACAGGGGGGGTGAACACTGAAGCTTTCTTT. The chain employs TRBV7-2 and TRBJ1-1; 11 nucleotides align to TRBD1. The CDR3 is made up of 17 amino acids. With 1 base clipped from V and 0 bases from J, the junction kept 4 bases outside the gene matches. CDR1 and CDR2 from the germline V gene are SGHTA and FQGNSA.

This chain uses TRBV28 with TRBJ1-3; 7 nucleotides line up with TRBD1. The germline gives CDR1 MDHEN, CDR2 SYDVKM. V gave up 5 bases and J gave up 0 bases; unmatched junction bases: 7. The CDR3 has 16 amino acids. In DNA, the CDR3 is TGTGCCAGCAGTGACGGACAGGCCTTCTCTGGAAACACCATATATTTT. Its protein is CASSDGQAFSGNTIYF.

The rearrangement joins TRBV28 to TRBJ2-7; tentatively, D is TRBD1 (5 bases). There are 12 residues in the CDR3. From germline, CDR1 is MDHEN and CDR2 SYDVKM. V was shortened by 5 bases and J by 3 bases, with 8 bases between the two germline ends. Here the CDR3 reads CASSGQGYEQYF. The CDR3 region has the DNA TGTGCCAGCAGTGGGCAGGGCTACGAGCAGTACTTC.

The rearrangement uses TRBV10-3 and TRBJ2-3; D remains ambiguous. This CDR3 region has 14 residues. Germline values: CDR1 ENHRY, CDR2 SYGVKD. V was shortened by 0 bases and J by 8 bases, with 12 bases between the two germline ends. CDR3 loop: CAISESSSTGTQYF. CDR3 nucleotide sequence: TGTGCCATCAGTGAGTCGAGTTCGACTGGTACGCAGTATTTT.

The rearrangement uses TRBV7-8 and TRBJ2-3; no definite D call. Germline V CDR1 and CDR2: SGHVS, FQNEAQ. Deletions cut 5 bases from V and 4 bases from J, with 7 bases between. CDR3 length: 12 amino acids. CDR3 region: CASSILADTQYF. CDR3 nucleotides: TGTGCCAGCAGCATCCTTGCAGATACGCAGTATTTT. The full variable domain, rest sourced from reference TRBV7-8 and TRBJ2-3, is GAGVSQSPRYKVAKRGQDVALRCDPISGHVSLFWYQQALGQGPEFLTYFQNEAQLDKSGLPSDRFFAERPEGSVSTLKIQRTQQEDSAVYLCASSILADTQYFGPGTRLTVL.

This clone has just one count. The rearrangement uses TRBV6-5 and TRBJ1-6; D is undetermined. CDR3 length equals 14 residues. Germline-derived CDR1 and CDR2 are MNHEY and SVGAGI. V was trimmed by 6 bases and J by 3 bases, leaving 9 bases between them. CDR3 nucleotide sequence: TGTGCCAGCAGCACCAGATACTATAATTCACCCCTCCACTTT. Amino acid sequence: CASSTRYYNSPLHF.

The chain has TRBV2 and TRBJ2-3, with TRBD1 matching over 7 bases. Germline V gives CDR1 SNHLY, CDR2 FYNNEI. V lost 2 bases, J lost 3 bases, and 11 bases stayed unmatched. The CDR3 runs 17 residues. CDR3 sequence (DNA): TGTGCCAGCAGTGAAAGGAGAGGGGGCGCGGTAACAGATACGCAGTATTTT. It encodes CASSERRGGAVTDTQYF.

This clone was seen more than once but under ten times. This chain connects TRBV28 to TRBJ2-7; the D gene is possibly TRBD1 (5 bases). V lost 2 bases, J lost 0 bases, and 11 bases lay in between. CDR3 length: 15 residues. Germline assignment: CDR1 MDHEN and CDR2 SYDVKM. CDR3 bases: TGTGCCAGCAGTTTAGCCGGCCAGGGCTCCTACGAGCAGTACTTC. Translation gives CASSLAGQGSYEQYF.

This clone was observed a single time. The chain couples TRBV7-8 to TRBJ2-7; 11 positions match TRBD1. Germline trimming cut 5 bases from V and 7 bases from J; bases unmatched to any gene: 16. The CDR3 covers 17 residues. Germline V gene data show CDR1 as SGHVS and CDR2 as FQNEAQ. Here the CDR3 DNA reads TGTGCCAGCAGCCCAGGCATCTGGGGACAGGGGGTTTGGGAGCAGTACTTC. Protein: CASSPGIWGQGVWEQYF.

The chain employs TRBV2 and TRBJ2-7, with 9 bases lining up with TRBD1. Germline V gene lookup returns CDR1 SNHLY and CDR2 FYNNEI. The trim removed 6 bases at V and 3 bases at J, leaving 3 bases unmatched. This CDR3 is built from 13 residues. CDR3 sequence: CASSGTGIYEQYF. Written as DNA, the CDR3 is TGTGCCAGCAGCGGGACAGGGATCTACGAGCAGTACTTC.

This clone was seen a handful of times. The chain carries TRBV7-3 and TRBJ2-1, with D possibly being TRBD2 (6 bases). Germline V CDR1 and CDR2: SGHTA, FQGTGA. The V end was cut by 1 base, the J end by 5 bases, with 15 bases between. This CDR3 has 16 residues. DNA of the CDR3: TGTGCCAGCAGCTTAAGGGCGGGACTCGGTAACAATGAGCAGTTCTTC. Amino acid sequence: CASSLRAGLGNNEQFF.